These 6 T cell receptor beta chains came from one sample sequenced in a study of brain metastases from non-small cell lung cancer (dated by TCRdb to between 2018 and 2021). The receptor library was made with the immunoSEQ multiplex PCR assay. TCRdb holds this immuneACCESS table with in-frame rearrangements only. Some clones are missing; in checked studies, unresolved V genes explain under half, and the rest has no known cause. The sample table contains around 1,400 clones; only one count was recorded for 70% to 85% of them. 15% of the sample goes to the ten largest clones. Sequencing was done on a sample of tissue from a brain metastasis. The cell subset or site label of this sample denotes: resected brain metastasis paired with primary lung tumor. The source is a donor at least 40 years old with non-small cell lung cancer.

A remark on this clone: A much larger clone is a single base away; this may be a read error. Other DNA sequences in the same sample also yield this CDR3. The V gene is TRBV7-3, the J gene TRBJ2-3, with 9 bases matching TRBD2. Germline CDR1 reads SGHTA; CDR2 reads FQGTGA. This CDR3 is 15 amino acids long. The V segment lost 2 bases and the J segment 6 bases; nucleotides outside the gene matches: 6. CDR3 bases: TGTGCCAGCAGCTTAGTATCTAGCGGGGCCGATACGCAGTATTTT. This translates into CASSLVSSGADTQYF. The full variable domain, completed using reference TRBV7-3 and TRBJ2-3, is GAGVSQTPSNKVTEKGKYVELRCDPISGHTALYWYRQSLGQGPEFLIYFQGTGAADDSGLPNDRFFAVRPEGSVSTLKIQRTERGDSAVYLCASSLVSSGADTQYFGPGTRLTVL.

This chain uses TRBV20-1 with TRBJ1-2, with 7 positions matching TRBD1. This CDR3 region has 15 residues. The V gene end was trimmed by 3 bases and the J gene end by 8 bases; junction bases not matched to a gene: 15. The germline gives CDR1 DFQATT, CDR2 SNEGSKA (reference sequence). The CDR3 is CSASAAGRTGNGYTF. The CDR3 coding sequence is TGCAGTGCTAGTGCTGCAGGACGGACAGGAAACGGCTACACCTTC.

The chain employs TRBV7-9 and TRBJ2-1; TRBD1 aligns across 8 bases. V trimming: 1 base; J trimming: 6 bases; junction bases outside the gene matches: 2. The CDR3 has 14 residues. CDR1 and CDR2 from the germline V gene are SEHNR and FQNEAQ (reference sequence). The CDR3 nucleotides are TGTGCCAGCAGCTTAGGCGACAGGGGCAATGAGCAGTTCTTC. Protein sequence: CASSLGDRGNEQFF.

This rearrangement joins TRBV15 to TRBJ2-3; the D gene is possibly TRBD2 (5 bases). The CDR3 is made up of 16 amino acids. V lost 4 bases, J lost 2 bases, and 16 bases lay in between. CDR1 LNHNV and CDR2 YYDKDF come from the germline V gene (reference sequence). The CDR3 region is CATSIAFEIYTDTQYF. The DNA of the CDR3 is TGTGCCACCAGCATAGCGTTTGAGATATACACAGATACGCAGTATTTT.

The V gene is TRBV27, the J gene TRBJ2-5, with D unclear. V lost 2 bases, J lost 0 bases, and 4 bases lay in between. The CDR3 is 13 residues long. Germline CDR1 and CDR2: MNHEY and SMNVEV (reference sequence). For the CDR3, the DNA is TGTGCCAGCAGTTTAACGCACCAAGAGACCCAGTACTTC. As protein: CASSLTHQETQYF.

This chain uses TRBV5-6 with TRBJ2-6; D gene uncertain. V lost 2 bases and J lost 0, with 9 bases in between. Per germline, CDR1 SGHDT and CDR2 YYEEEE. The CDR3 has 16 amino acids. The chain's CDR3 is CASSFNSLSGANVLTF. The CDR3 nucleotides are TGTGCCAGCAGCTTTAACAGCCTCTCTGGGGCCAACGTCCTGACTTTC.